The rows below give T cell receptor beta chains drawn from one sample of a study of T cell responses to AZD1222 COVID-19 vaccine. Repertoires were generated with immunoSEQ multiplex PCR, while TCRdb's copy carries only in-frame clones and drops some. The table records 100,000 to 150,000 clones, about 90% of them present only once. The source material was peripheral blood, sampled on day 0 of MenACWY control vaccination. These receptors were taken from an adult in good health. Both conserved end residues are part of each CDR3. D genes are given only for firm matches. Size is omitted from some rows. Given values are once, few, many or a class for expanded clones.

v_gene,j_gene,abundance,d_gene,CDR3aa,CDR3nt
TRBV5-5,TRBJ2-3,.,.,CASSLGGITDTQYF,TGTGCCAGCAGCTTGGGGGGAATCACAGATACGCAGTATTTT
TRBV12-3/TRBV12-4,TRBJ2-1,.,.,CASSLGAYNEQFF,TGTGCCAGCAGTCTAGGGGCCTACAATGAGCAGTTCTTC
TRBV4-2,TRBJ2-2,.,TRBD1,CASGQGQGTTGELFF,TGTGCCAGCGGTCAGGGACAGGGGACAACCGGGGAGCTGTTTTTT
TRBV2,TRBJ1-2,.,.,CASNQGYGYTF,TGTGCCAGCAATCAAGGGTACGGCTACACCTTC
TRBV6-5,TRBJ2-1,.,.,CASSYEASSYNEQFF,TGTGCCAGCAGTTATGAGGCCAGCTCCTACAATGAGCAGTTCTTC
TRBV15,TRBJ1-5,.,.,CATSSTRGAGPYQPQHF,TGTGCCACCAGCAGCACCCGAGGGGCAGGACCTTACCAACCCCAGCATTTT
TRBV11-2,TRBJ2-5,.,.,CASSLRPQDGETQYF,TGTGCCAGCAGCTTACGCCCCCAGGATGGGGAGACCCAGTACTTC
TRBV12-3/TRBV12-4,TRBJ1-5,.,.,CASRRGGQPQHF,TGTGCCAGCAGGCGGGGGGGGCAGCCCCAGCATTTT
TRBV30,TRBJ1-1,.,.,CAWTDGIAEAFF,TGTGCCTGGACCGATGGGATCGCTGAAGCTTTCTTT
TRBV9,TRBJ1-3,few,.,CASSVDPGRVGNTIYF,TGTGCCAGCAGCGTAGATCCAGGTCGGGTCGGAAACACCATATATTTT
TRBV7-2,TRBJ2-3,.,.,CASSLAGVSLPDTQYF,TGTGCCAGCAGCTTAGCGGGGGTTAGCCTGCCAGATACGCAGTATTTT
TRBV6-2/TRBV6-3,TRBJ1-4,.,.,CASSDGTTATNEKLFF,TGTGCCAGCAGTGACGGAACGACCGCAACTAATGAAAAACTGTTTTTT
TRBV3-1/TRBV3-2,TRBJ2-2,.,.,CASSQGRGELFF,TGTGCCAGCAGCCAAGGAAGGGGGGAGCTGTTTTTT
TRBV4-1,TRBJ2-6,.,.,CASSQSLRGNSGANVLTF,TGCGCCAGCAGCCAATCCCTCAGGGGAAACTCTGGGGCCAACGTCCTGACTTTC
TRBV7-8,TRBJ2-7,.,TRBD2,CASSLGEGLAYHYEQYF,TGTGCCAGCAGCTTAGGGGAGGGACTAGCGTATCACTACGAGCAGTACTTC
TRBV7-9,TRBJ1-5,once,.,CASSLGGGDPNQPQHF,TGTGCCAGCAGCTTAGGTGGGGGGGACCCTAATCAGCCCCAGCATTTT
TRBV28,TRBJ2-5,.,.,CASSFLGLQETQYF,TGTGCCAGCAGTTTCCTGGGACTTCAAGAGACCCAGTACTTC
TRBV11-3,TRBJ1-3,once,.,CASSRGSSGNTIYF,TGTGCCAGCAGCCGCGGCAGCTCTGGAAACACCATATATTTT
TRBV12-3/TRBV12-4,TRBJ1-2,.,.,CASSLGELYGYTF,TGTGCCAGCAGCCTAGGGGAACTCTATGGCTACACCTTC
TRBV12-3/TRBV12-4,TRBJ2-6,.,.,CASSLSGANVLTF,TGTGCCAGCAGTTTGAGTGGGGCCAACGTCCTGACTTTC